The 22 T cell receptor beta chains below all came from one sample that was sequenced in a study of blood T cells in healthy people across ages. A second PCR, run for roughly 7 to 11 cycles, used a sample-barcoded 5' primer plus a J-beta primer mix. One entry per CDR3 protein results from TCRdb running MiXCR on the 5' RACE reads. The sample consists of 1,500,000 or so distinct CDR3 sequences, approximately 59% of them appearing once. Sequencing used blood. Every receptor here comes from a man between 18 and 35 years old in good health.

J is TRBJ2-1 and V is TRBV20-1; 8 bases are a match to TRBD2. Germline V gene lookup returns CDR1 DFQATT and CDR2 SNEGSKA (reference sequence). The CDR3 runs 13 residues. Trimming took 2 bases from V and 6 from J; bases not matched to a gene: 3. DNA of the CDR3: TGCAGTGCTAGAAGCGGGAGCATCAATGAGCAGTTCTTC. It codes for CSARSGSINEQFF.

This clonotype has a handful of counts. V usage is TRBV29-1 and J usage is TRBJ2-7, with a possible D match to TRBD1 (6 bases). Between the trimmed V and J ends, which lost 5 bases and 2 bases, there was a span of 22 bases. This CDR3 comprises 16 residues. CDR1 is SQVTM, CDR2 ANQGSEA, per germline. The CDR3 reads CSVLDRNRLRAYEQYF. CDR3 in DNA: TGCAGCGTTTTAGACAGGAACAGGCTACGGGCCTACGAGCAGTACTTC.

This clonotype was observed a handful of times. The gene calls are TRBV29-1 and TRBJ2-5, with D perhaps TRBD1 or TRBD2 (6 bases each). The CDR3 has 12 residues. Trimming left V 3 bases short and J 11 bases short, with 16 bases between. Germline CDR1 is SQVTM and CDR2 is ANQGSEA. CDR3 DNA sequence: TGCAGCGTTGACGCTGGAGGGGGTTTTCAGTACTTC. Translation: CSVDAGGGFQYF.

This clonotype turned up a few times. The V and J genes are TRBV6-2 or TRBV6-3 and TRBJ2-7; D remains ambiguous. V shed 2 bases and J shed 2 bases, with 7 bases lying between them. The CDR3 loop spans 13 amino acids. Germline-derived CDR1 and CDR2 are MNHEY and SVGEGT. The CDR3 here is CASSYTTAYEQYF. CDR3 DNA sequence: TGTGCCAGCAGTTACACCACAGCCTACGAGCAGTACTTC.

V and J are TRBV15 and TRBJ1-5; D may be TRBD1 (5 bases). The ends were cut back, 0 bases at V and 7 bases at J, with 16 bases in the middle. Germline lookup yields CDR1 LNHNV and CDR2 YYDKDF (reference sequence). This CDR3 has 16 residues. The CDR3 bases are TGTGCCACCAGCAGAGATAGGGCCAGGGCAGGGCAGCCCCAGCATTTT. It codes for CATSRDRARAGQPQHF.

J is TRBJ2-2 and V is TRBV6-5; D uncertain. Germline lookup yields CDR1 MNHEY and CDR2 SVGAGI. The CDR3 extends over 11 amino acids. Written as DNA, the CDR3 is TGTGCTGTGGGGTTCACCGGGGAGCTGTTTTTT. This codes for CAVGFTGELFF.

This rearrangement joins TRBV10-3 to TRBJ2-1; no definite D call. CDR3 length equals 15 residues. Deletions cut 2 bases from V and 5 bases from J, with 13 bases between. Germline assignment: CDR1 ENHRY and CDR2 SYGVKD. The CDR3 region has the DNA TGTGCCATCAGTGAGAGAATTAACAACCACAATGAGCAGTTCTTC. It yields the protein CAISERINNHNEQFF.

This chain uses TRBV29-1 with TRBJ1-5, with D possibly TRBD1 on 6 matching bases. The CDR3 sequence is 13 residues long. CDR1 is SQVTM, CDR2 ANQGSEA, per germline. The V gene lost 5 bases and the J gene lost 5 bases, with 13 bases spanning the gap. Written as DNA, the CDR3 is TGCAGCGTTTCCCCAGGGGCGGATCAGCCCCAGCATTTT. Residues: CSVSPGADQPQHF.

This clonotype was detected once. The chain is built from TRBV12-3 or TRBV12-4 and TRBJ1-4; TRBD1 agrees at 8 bases. Trimming cost V 5 bases and J 3 bases; bases outside gene matches: 5. The CDR3 is 15 amino acids. The CDR3: CASSTTGGPNEKLFF. CDR3 nucleotides: TGTGCCAGCAGTACAACAGGGGGACCTAATGAAAAACTGTTTTTT.

This clonotype has more than one count but fewer than ten. The chain recombines TRBV12-3 or TRBV12-4 with TRBJ2-1; D gene ambiguous. Trimming stripped 8 bases from V and 4 bases from J, with 9 bases between. The CDR3 sequence is 12 residues long. The CDR3 protein is CASELRYNEQFF. The CDR3 bases are TGTGCCAGCGAACTACGGTACAATGAGCAGTTCTTC.

The sample holds a few counts of this clonotype. The V call is TRBV4-3, the J call TRBJ2-3, with TRBD2 as a possible D gene (6 bases). V lost 1 base to trimming and J lost 3 bases, with 23 bases between them. The CDR3 sequence is 19 residues long. In germline, CDR1 is LGHNA, CDR2 YSLEER. CDR3 amino acids: CASSQAAGTPVVGTDTQYF. In DNA form, the CDR3 reads TGCGCCAGCAGCCAAGCCGCCGGGACTCCCGTCGTAGGAACAGATACGCAGTATTTT.

The rearrangement links TRBV4-3 to TRBJ2-7; 11 bases align to TRBD2. Germline V gene data show CDR1 as LGHNA and CDR2 as YSLEER. V lost 3 bases to trimming and J lost 3 bases; unmatched junction nucleotides: 4. This CDR3 contains 15 residues. CDR3 coding DNA: TGCGCCAGCAGCCAGAGACTAGCGGGAAGCTACGAGCAGTACTTC. This sequence encodes CASSQRLAGSYEQYF.

In this sample, this clonotype turned up a few times. The J gene is TRBJ2-7, the V gene TRBV10-3; no reliable D call. The V gene lost 2 bases and the J gene lost 0 bases, with 8 bases spanning the gap. Germline CDR1 reads ENHRY; CDR2 reads SYGVKD. The CDR3 is made up of 14 amino acids. CDR3 sequence reads: CAISEGQASYEQYF. The CDR3 DNA reads TGTGCCATCAGTGAGGGGCAGGCCTCCTACGAGCAGTACTTC.

The V and J genes are TRBV20-1 and TRBJ1-6; TRBD1 is a possible D gene (5 bases). In germline, CDR1 is DFQATT, CDR2 SNEGSKA (reference sequence). The CDR3 is made up of 16 amino acids. Trimming cost V 6 bases and J 2 bases, with 17 bases left between them. CDR3 coding DNA: TGCAGTGCCAGGGCTGACAGCGTCCCCTATAATTCACCCCTCCACTTT. Encoded protein: CSARADSVPYNSPLHF.

The rearrangement uses TRBV12-5 and TRBJ2-7, with D uncertain. Trimming cost V 6 bases and J 2 bases, with 17 bases left between them. The length of the CDR3 is 15 residues. Germline lookup yields CDR1 LGHNT and CDR2 FRNRAP. The CDR3 bases are TGTGCTAGTGGATCTACAGCGAGAGTCACCTACGAGCAGTACTTC. Translated, it gives CASGSTARVTYEQYF.

The CDR3, as DNA: TGTGCCAGCAGTCTATCCGGGACTTATACCGGGGAGCTGTTTTTT. It is translated as CASSLSGTYTGELFF. This chain uses TRBV6-6 with TRBJ2-2, with D possibly TRBD2 on 6 matching bases. The length of the CDR3 is 15 residues. Germline V gene data show CDR1 as MNHNY and CDR2 as SVGAGI (reference sequence). The V and J ends lost 5 bases and 5 bases respectively, with 15 bases between them.

The V gene is TRBV20-1, the J gene TRBJ2-3; 10 bases match TRBD2. CDR3 length: 16 amino acids. Germline assignment: CDR1 DFQATT and CDR2 SNEGSKA (reference sequence). V gave up 5 bases and J gave up 4 bases; unmatched junction bases: 12. The CDR3 DNA sequence: TGCAGTGCTCGTGCTAGCGGGAGAGAGTCTCCAGATACGCAGTATTTT. This sequence encodes CSARASGRESPDTQYF.

The rearrangement links TRBV29-1 to TRBJ1-1, with TRBD1 matching over 9 bases. CDR1 is SQVTM, CDR2 ANQGSEA, per germline. The CDR3 consists of 12 residues. Losses at the gene ends were 4 bases for V and 11 bases for J; bases not matched to a gene: 8. DNA of the CDR3: TGCAGCGTTGCAAGGACAGGGACAGGGGCTTTCTTT. This translates into CSVARTGTGAFF.

The DNA for the CDR3 is TGTGCCAGCAGCCCGGGGGGAATTATTACAGATACGCAGTATTTT. Translation gives CASSPGGIITDTQYF. The genes are TRBV7-8 and TRBJ2-3; 7 nucleotides match TRBD2. The germline V gene has CDR1 SGHVS and CDR2 FQNEAQ. The J segment lost 3 bases and the V segment lost 5 bases, leaving 8 bases of the junction unmatched. This CDR3 is 15 amino acids long.

The chain recombines TRBV6-2 or TRBV6-3 with TRBJ1-1; a possible D gene is TRBD1 (6 bases). The CDR3 sequence is 12 residues long. In germline, CDR1 is MNHEY, CDR2 SVGEGT. Trimming cost V 6 bases and J 11 bases, with 16 bases left between them. In DNA, the CDR3 is TGTGCCAGCAGCGAGGGGGGGAGCGCCGCTTTCTTT. It specifies CASSEGGSAAFF.

The chain recombines TRBV6-5 with TRBJ2-1; 8 nucleotides match TRBD1. Germline-derived CDR1 and CDR2 are MNHEY and SVGAGI. The CDR3 consists of 14 residues. Trimming took 6 bases from V and 8 from J; bases not matched to a gene: 9. The CDR3 region has the DNA TGTGCCAGCAGAACCGGGACAGGCTATGATGAGCAGTTCTTC. Protein sequence: CASRTGTGYDEQFF.

V usage is TRBV10-2 and J usage is TRBJ2-1, with D possibly TRBD1 on 6 matching bases. The germline CDR1 and CDR2 sequences are WSHSY and SAAADI. This CDR3 is built from 14 residues. V shed 5 bases and J shed 4 bases, with 12 bases lying between them. The CDR3 reads CASSNQGLYNEQFF. CDR3 nucleotide sequence: TGCGCCAGCAGTAATCAGGGGTTATACAATGAGCAGTTCTTC.